The present T cell receptor (beta chain) was sequenced within a study of cytomegalovirus exposure and HLA in healthy donors. Whole-study context: As an earlier analysis found, 150 million to 200 million T cells yielded about 120 million unique TCR beta sequences. Study results and caveats: A later analysis found common viral pathogens apparently linked to several of the most significant clusters.

Vbeta (60) and Jbeta (13) primers were used in the PCR. Repertoires were generated with immunoSEQ multiplex PCR, while TCRdb's copy carries only in-frame clones and drops some. Of fewer than 250,000 clones in the sample, roughly 86% were seen once. In regard to this clone: The antigen remains unidentified.

At collection, donors were nominally healthy, but unrecorded immune exposures were probable. Losses at the gene ends were 8 bases for V and 3 bases for J; bases not matched to a gene: 5. CDR3 length: 14 amino acids. Germline loops: CDR1 MNHNS, CDR2 SASEGT. The sequenced sample was PBMCs. The chain couples TRBV6-1 to TRBJ1-3; 9 bases align to TRBD1. The clonotype comes from a man aged 35-49 years in good health and CMV-seropositive. For the CDR3, the DNA is TGTGCCAGCGGGGACAGGGTGATTGGAAACACCATATATTTT. It is translated as CASGDRVIGNTIYF.